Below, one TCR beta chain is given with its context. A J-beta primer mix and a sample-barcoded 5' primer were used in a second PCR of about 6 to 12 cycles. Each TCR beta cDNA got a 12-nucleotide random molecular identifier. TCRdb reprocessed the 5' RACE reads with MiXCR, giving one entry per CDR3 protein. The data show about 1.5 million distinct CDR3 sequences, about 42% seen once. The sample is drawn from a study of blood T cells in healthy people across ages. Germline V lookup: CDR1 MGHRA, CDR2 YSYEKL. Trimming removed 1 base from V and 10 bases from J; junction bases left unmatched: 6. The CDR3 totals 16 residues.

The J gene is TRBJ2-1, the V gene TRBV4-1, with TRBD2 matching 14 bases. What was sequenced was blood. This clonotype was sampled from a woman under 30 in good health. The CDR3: CASSQVTSGRAWEQFF. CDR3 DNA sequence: TGCGCCAGCAGCCAAGTGACTAGCGGGAGGGCTTGGGAGCAGTTCTTC.